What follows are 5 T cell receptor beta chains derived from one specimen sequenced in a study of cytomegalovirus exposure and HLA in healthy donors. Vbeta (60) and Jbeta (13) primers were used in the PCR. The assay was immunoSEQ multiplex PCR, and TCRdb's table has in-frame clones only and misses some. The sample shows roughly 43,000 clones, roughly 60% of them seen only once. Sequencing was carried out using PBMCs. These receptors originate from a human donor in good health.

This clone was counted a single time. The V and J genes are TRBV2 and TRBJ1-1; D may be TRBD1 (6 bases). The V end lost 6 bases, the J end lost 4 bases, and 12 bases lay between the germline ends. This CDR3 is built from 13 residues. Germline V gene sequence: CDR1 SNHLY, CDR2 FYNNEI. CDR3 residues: CASSVTGLTEAFF. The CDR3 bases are TGTGCCAGCAGCGTCACAGGGCTCACTGAAGCTTTCTTT.

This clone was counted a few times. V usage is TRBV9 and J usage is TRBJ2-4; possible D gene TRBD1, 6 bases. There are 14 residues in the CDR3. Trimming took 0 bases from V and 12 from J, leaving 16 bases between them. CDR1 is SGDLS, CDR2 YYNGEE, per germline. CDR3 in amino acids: CASSVAGGQTTQYF. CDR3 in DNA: TGTGCCAGCAGCGTAGCTGGGGGACAAACTACTCAGTACTTC.

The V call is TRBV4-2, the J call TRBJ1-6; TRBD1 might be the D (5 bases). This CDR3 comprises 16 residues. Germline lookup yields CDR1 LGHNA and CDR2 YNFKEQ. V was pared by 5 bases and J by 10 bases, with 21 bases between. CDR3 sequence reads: CASSGPRGLGASPLHF. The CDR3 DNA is TGTGCCAGCAGCGGGCCTAGGGGCTTAGGAGCCTCACCCCTCCACTTT.

The CDR3 DNA reads TGTGCTAGTGGTCTTGCCTCCAGGACAGGGGGTCGGTCACCCCTCCACTTT. It yields the protein CASGLASRTGGRSPLHF. The chain uses TRBV12-5 and TRBJ1-6; 10 nucleotides match TRBD1. The CDR3 consists of 17 residues. Germline trimming cut 5 bases from V and 10 bases from J; bases unmatched to any gene: 14. CDR1 LGHNT and CDR2 FRNRAP come from the germline V gene.

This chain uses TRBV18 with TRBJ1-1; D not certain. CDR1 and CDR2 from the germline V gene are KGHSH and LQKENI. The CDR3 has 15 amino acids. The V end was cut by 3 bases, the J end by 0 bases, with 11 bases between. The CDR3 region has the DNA TGTGCCAGCTCACCCGTTGAGATTTTGAACACTGAAGCTTTCTTT. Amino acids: CASSPVEILNTEAFF. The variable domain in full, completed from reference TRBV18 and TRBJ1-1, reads NAGVMQNPRHLVRRRGQEARLRCSPMKGHSHVYWYRQLPEEGLKFMVYLQKENIIDESGMPKERFSAEFPKEGPSILRIQQVVRGDSAAYFCASSPVEILNTEAFFGQGTRLTVV.